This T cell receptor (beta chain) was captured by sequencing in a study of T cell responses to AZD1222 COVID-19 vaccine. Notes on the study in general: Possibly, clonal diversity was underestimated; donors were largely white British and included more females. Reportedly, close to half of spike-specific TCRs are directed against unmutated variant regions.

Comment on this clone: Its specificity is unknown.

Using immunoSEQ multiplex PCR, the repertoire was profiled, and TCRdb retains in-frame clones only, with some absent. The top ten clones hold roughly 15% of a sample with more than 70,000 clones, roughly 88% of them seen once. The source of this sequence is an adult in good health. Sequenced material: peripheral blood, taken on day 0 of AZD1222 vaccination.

DNA for the CDR3: TGTGCCAGCAGCTTGATTAAGGACAGGGGGCTCGGCTACACCTTC. Its translation: CASSLIKDRGLGYTF. The chain combines TRBV5-5 with TRBJ1-2, with 11 bases lining up with TRBD1. Unmatched junction bases numbered 7, after V lost 1 base and J lost 8 bases. This CDR3 is 15 amino acids long. Germline CDR1 is SGHKS and CDR2 is YYEKEE (reference sequence).